This TCR beta chain was sequenced during a study of radiation and T cells in renal cell carcinoma. The treatment is: treatment-naive control, cytoreductive nephrectomy. Controls were unirradiated tumors from treatment-naive cytoreductive nephrectomy patients. Controls included a handful of female and around ten male donors, resected 2011 to 2014. Study-level findings and limits: Irradiated tumors held more dominant CDR3 motifs than control tumors. Intratumoral heterogeneity was not captured in these roughly 0.98 g regions.

Germline V lookup: CDR1 SGHVS, CDR2 FNYEAQ. The CDR3 is made up of 16 amino acids. V dropped 4 bases and J dropped 5 bases, with 15 bases sitting between them. The assay was immunoSEQ multiplex PCR, and TCRdb's table has in-frame clones only and misses some. The repertoire consists of some 20,000 clones, with roughly 60% occurring once and the leading ten covering roughly 30%. Only a few counts were recorded for this clone. Antigen: not known. The sequence derives from a man between 45 and 60 years old with renal cell carcinoma. This chain connects TRBV7-6 to TRBJ1-6; D unresolved. Sequencing used tumor tissue, obtained from a patient whose treatment was nephrectomy without radiotherapy. CDR3 nucleotide sequence: TGTGCCAGCAGCTCCAGAGGGCGGACCAATAATTCACCCCTCCACTTT. Translation gives CASSSRGRTNNSPLHF.